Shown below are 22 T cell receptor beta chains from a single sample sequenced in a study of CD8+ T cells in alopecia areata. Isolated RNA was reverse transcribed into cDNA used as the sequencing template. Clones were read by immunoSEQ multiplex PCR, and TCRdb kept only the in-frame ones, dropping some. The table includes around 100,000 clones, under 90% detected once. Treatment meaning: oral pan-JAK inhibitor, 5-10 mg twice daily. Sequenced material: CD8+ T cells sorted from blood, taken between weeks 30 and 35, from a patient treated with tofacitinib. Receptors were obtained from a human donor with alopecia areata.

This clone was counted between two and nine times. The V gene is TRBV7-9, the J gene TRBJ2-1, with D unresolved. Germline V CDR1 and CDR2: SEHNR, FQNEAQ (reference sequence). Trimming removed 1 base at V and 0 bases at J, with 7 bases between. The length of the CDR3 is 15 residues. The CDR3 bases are TGTGCCAGCAGCTTAGTAGTCAGCTCCTACAATGAGCAGTTCTTC. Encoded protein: CASSLVVSSYNEQFF.

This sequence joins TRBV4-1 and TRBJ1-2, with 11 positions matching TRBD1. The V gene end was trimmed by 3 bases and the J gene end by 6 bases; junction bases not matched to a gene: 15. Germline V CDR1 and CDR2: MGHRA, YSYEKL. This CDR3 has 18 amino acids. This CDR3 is CASSHLSRTGGAADGYTF. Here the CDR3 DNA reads TGCGCCAGCAGCCACCTATCAAGGACAGGGGGCGCGGCGGATGGCTACACCTTC.

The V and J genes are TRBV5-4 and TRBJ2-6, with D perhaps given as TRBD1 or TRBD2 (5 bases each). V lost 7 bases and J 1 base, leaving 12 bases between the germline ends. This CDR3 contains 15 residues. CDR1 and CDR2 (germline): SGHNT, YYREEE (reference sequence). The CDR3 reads CASGTGTSGANVLTF. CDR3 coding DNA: TGTGCCAGCGGAACCGGGACGTCTGGGGCCAACGTCCTGACTTTC.

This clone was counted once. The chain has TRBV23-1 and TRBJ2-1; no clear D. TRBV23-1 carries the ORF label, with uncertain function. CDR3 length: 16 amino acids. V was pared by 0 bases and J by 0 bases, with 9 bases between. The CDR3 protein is CASSQSFRSSYNEQFF. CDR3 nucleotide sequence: TGCGCCAGCAGTCAATCTTTTCGGAGCTCCTACAATGAGCAGTTCTTC.

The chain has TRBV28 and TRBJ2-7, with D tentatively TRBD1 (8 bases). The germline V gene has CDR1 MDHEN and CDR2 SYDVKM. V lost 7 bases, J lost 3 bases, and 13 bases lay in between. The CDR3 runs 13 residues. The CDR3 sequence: CASNYRGGYEQYF. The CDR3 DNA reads TGTGCCAGCAATTACAGGGGGGGCTACGAGCAGTACTTC.

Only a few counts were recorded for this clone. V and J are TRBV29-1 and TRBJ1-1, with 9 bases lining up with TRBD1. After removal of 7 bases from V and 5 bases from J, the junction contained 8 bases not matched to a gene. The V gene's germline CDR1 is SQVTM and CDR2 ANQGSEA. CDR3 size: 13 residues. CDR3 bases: TGCAGCGGTATGACAGGGGGTTTGACTGAAGCTTTCTTT. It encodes CSGMTGGLTEAFF.

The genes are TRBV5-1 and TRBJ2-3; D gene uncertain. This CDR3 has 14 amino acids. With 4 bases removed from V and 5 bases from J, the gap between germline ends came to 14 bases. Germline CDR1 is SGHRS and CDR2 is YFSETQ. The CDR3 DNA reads TGCGCCAGCAGCCTTCGGACCCCGGGAGATACGCAGTATTTT. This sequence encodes CASSLRTPGDTQYF.

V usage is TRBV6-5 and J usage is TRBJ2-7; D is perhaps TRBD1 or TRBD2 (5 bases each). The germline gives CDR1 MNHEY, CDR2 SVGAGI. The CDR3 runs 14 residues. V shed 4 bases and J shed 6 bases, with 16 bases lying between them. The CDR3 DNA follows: TGTGCCAGCAGTTCCTTCCGGGACGGCCTCGAGCAGTACTTC. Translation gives CASSSFRDGLEQYF.

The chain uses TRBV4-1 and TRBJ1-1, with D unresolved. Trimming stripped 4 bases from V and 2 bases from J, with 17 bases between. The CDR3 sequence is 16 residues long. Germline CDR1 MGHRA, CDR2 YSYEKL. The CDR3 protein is CASSPKWSIVNTEAFF. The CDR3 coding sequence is TGCGCCAGCAGCCCAAAATGGTCCATCGTAAACACTGAAGCTTTCTTT.

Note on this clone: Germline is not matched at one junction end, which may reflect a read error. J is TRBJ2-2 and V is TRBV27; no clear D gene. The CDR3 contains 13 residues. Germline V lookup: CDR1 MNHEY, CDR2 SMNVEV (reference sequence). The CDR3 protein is CAGSLLETGELFF. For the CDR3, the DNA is TGTGCCGGCAGTTTATTGGAAACCGGGGAGCTGTTTTTT.

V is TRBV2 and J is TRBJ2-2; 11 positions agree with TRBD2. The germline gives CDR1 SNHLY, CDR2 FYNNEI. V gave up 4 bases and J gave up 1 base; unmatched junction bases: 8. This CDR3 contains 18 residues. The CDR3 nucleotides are TGTGCCAGCAGTGCTGCCCTTACTAGCGGGAGGAACACCGGGGAGCTGTTTTTT. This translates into CASSAALTSGRNTGELFF.

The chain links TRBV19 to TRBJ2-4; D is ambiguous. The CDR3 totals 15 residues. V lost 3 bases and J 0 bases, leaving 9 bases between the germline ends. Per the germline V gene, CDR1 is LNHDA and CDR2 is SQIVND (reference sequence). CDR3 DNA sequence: TGTGCCAGTAGTATCCAGTCAGGAGCCAAAAACATTCAGTACTTC. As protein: CASSIQSGAKNIQYF. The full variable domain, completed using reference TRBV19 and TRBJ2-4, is DGGITQSPKYLFRKEGQNVTLSCEQNLNHDAMYWYRQDPGQGLRLIYYSQIVNDFQKGDIAEGYSVSREKKESFPLTVTSAQKNPTAFYLCASSIQSGAKNIQYFGAGTRLSVL.

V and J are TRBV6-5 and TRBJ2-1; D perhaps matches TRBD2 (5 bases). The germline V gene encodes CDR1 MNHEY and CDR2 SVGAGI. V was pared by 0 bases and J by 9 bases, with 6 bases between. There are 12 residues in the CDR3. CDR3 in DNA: TGTGCCAGCAGTTACTCTCGGGGTGAGCAGTTCTTC. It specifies CASSYSRGEQFF.

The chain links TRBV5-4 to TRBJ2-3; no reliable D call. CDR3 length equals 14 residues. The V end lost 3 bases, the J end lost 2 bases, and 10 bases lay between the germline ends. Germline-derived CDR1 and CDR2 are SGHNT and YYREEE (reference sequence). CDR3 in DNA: TGTGCCAGCAGCTGGGGATCGACCACAGATACGCAGTATTTT. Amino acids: CASSWGSTTDTQYF.

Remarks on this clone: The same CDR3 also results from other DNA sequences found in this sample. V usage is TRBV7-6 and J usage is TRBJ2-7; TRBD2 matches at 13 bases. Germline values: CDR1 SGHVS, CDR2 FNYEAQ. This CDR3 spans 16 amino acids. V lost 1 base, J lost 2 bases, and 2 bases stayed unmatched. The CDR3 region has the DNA TGTGCCAGCAGCTTAGGAGGGACTAGCGGGACCTACGAGCAGTACTTC. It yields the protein CASSLGGTSGTYEQYF.

The CDR3 is CASSDPGQSYEQYF. Here the CDR3 DNA reads TGTGCCAGCAGCGATCCCGGACAGTCCTACGAGCAGTACTTC. The chain employs TRBV7-9 and TRBJ2-7; a weak D match, TRBD1 (6 bases). The germline CDR1 and CDR2 sequences are SEHNR and FQNEAQ (reference sequence). The CDR3 loop spans 14 amino acids. Trimming took off 5 bases at V and 1 base at J, with 12 bases between the two ends.

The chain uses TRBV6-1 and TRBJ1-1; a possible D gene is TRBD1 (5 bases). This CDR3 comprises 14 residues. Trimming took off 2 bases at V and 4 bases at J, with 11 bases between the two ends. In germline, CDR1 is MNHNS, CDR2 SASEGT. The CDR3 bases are TGTGCCAGCAGTGAATGGGGCTTGGGCACTGAAGCTTTCTTT. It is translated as CASSEWGLGTEAFF.

CDR3 nucleotides: TGTGCCAGCAGCCAAGAAGGGAAGCGGTGCTACAATGAGCAGTTCTTC. Amino acids: CASSQEGKRCYNEQFF. The chain combines TRBV4-2 with TRBJ2-1; a weak D match, TRBD2 (5 bases). Germline CDR1 LGHNA, CDR2 YNFKEQ. The CDR3 covers 16 residues. V lost 0 bases to trimming and J lost 3 bases, with 12 bases between them.

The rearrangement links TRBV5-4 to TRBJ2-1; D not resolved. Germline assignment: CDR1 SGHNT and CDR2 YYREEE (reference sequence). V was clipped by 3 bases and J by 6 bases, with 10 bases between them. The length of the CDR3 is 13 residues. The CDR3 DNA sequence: TGTGCCAGCAGCTGGGTCCTAGGCAATGAGCAGTTCTTC. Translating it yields CASSWVLGNEQFF.

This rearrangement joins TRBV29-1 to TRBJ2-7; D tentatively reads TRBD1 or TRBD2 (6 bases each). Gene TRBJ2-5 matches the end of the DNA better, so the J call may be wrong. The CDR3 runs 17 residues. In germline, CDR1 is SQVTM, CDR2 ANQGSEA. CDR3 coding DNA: TGCAGCGTTGAAAGGGGGACCCCGGGGGCGCATTGGGAGACCCAGTACTTC. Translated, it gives CSVERGTPGAHWETQYF.

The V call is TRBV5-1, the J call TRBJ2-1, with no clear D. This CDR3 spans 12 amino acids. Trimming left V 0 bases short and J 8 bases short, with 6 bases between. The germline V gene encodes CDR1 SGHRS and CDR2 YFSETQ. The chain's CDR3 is CASSLVSDEQFF. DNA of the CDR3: TGCGCCAGCAGCTTGGTGTCGGATGAGCAGTTCTTC. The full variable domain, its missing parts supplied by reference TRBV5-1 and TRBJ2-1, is KAGVTQTPRYLIKTRGQQVTLSCSPISGHRSVSWYQQTPGQGLQFLFEYFSETQRNKGNFPGRFSGRQFSNSRSEMNVSTLELGDSALYLCASSLVSDEQFFGPGTRLTVL.

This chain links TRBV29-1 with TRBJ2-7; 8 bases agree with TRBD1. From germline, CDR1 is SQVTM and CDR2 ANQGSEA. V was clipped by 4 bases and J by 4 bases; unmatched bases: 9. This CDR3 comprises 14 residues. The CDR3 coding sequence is TGCAGCGTTGCTGGGACACAGGGGGATTACGAGCAGTACTTC. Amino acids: CSVAGTQGDYEQYF.